This TCR beta chain was obtained from a study of blood T cell repertoires in COVID-19. Germline CDR1 is SGHRS and CDR2 is YFSETQ. Trimming shortened V by 1 base and J by 4 bases, and 10 bases separated the two germline ends. The CDR3 contains 14 residues. Data came from immunoSEQ multiplex PCR; TCRdb stores just in-frame clones and leaves some out. The sample yields under 170,000 clones, approximately 80% seen once. The gene calls are TRBV5-1 and TRBJ2-3; D is possibly TRBD2 (6 bases). The sequenced sample consisted of peripheral blood. The source is a man in his 70s with acute or convalescent COVID-19. In DNA form, the CDR3 reads TGCGCCAGCAGCTTGTCTAGCGAGGCAGATACGCAGTATTTT. Protein product: CASSLSSEADTQYF.